This T cell receptor beta chain was recovered during a study of T cells expressing NK-cell markers. Study-wide context: Seropositivity for HCMV was found in seven of the eight sequenced donors, with one seronegative.

From germline, CDR1 is MNHEY and CDR2 SVGAGI. The CDR3 covers 15 residues. UMI-tagged 5'RACE template switching yielded the TCR beta cDNA. TCRdb reprocessed the 5' RACE reads, keeping one entry per CDR3 protein, no DNA. This sample's table has roughly 170,000 distinct CDR3 sequences. This clonotype was sampled from a woman between 18 and 70 years old in good health. Sample: blood T cells: a sorted CD56 or NKG2C T cell subset, CD4+ or CD8+ T cells, or bulk PBMC T cells (not recorded which). The V call is TRBV6-5, the J call TRBJ2-7; checking the TCRdb D call of TRBD2 is not possible without DNA. The CDR3 loop is CASSYAGTSGDEQYF.